The T cell receptor (beta chain) under discussion was sequenced for a study of molecular identifiers for immune sequencing clone quantification. Whole-study results and caveats: Sizes of highly expanded clones could be underestimated through identical TCRs sharing a barcode.

Between roughly 18,000 and 1,100,000 sorted cells, with 10%, 30% or 50% RNA, yielded naive CD8 libraries. This clonotype was seen a few times. Its specificity is unknown. Listed TCR primers and previously described methods were used for bulk TCR libraries. TCRdb independently ran MiXCR on the PCR reads; one entry per CDR3 protein. The repertoire has about 640,000 distinct CDR3 sequences, about 20% of them found once; the top ten carry 0.7% to 1%. Trimming cost V 7 bases and J 6 bases; bases outside gene matches: 6. Germline V CDR1 and CDR2: SNHLY, FYNNEI. The CDR3 has 14 amino acids. The chain is built from TRBV2 and TRBJ1-4, with 9 bases that match TRBD1. This receptor was obtained from a human donor in good health. Some libraries in this study had Jurkat cell RNA spiked in. Input material: naive CD8+ T cells from blood, with Jurkat cell RNA spiked in. Documented subset: FACS-sorted CD8+CD4-CCR7+CD45RA+ naive T cells. DNA of the CDR3: TGTGCCAGCATCTCGGGACAGGGAGATGAAAAACTGTTTTTT. As protein: CASISGQGDEKLFF.